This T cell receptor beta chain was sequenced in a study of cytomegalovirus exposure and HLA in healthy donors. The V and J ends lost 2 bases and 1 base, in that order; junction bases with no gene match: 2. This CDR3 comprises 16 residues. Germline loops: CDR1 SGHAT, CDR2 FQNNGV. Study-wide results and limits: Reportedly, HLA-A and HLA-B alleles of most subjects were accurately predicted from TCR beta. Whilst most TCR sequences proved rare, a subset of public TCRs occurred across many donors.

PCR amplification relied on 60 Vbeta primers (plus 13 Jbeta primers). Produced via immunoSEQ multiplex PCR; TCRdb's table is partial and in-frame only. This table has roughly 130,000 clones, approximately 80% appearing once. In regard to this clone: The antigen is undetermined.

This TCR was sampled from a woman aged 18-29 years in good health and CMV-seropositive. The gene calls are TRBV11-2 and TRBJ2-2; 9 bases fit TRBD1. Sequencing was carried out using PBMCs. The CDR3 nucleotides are TGTGCCAGCAGCTTAACGGGACAGGGGAACACCGGGGAGCTGTTTTTT. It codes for CASSLTGQGNTGELFF.